This TCR beta chain was profiled in a study of blood T cell repertoires in COVID-19. On the study more broadly: T cells, B-cell-depleted T cells, or PBMCs provided the cDNA or gDNA that served as material.

In the source study's methods: Amplifying reference gene primers gave estimates of nucleated cell counts. Sequenced by immunoSEQ multiplex PCR; TCRdb stores in-frame clones only, minus some. V and J calls and clone size follow that table, whereas D and trimming were derived from the DNA. This sample carries approximately 250,000 clones, under 85% of them seen once, and the ten largest clones take 5.5%. Germline V gives CDR1 SEHNR, CDR2 FQNEAQ (reference sequence). Trimming left V 1 base short and J 3 bases short, with 7 bases between. This CDR3 has 14 residues. Sequencing was done on a sample of peripheral blood. The rearrangement joins TRBV7-9 to TRBJ1-5, with a possible D match to TRBD1 (5 bases). The origin of this receptor is a human donor in a cohort sampled during active COVID-19. The CDR3 here is CASSLGRDNQPQHF. CDR3 in DNA: TGTGCCAGCAGCTTAGGCAGGGACAATCAGCCCCAGCATTTT.